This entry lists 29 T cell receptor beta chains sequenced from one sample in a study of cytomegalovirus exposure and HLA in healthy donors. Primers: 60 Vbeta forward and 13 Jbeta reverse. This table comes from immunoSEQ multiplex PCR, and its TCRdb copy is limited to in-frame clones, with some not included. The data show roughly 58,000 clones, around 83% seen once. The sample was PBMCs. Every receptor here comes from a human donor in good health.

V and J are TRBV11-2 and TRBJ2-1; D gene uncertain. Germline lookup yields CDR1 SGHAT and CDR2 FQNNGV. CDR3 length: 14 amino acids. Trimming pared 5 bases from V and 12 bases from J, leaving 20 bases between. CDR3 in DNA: TGTGCCAGCAGCGGGCGCTCTGGCCAAATTGGGCAGTTCTTC. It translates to CASSGRSGQIGQFF. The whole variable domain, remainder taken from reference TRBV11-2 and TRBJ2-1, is EAGVAQSPRYKIIEKRQSVAFWCNPISGHATLYWYQQILGQGPKLLIQFQNNGVVDDSQLPKDRFSAERLKGVDSTLKIQPAKLEDSAVYLCASSGRSGQIGQFFGPGTRLTVL.

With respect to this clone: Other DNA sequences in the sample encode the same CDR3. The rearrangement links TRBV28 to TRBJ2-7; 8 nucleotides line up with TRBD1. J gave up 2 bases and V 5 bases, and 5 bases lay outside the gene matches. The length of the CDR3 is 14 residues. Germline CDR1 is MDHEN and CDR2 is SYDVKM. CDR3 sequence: CASSAPGQAYEQYF. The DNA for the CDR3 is TGTGCCAGCAGTGCACCGGGACAGGCCTACGAGCAGTACTTC.

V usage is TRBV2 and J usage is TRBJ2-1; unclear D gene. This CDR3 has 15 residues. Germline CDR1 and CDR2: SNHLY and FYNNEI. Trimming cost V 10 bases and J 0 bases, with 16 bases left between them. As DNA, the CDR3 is TGTGCCAACTCCCTAGGCGGCGCCTCCTACAATGAGCAGTTCTTC. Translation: CANSLGGASYNEQFF. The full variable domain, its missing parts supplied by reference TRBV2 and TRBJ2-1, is EPEVTQTPSHQVTQMGQEVILRCVPISNHLYFYWYRQILGQKVEFLVSFYNNEISEKSEIFDDQFSVERPDGSNFTLKIRSTKLEDSAMYFCANSLGGASYNEQFFGPGTRLTVL.

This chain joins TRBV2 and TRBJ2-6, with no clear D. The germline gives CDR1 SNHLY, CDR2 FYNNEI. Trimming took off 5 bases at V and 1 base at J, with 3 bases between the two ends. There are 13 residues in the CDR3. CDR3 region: CASSSSGANVLTF. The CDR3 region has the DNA TGTGCCAGCAGTTCTTCTGGGGCCAACGTCCTGACTTTC.

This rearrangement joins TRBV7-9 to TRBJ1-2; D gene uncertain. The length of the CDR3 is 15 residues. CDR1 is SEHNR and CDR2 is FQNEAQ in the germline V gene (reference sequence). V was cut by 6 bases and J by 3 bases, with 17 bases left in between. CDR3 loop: CASREGLGRHYGYTF. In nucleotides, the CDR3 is TGTGCCAGCAGAGAGGGTCTCGGGCGGCACTATGGCTACACCTTC.

The CDR3 here is CASSFGYRSYEQYF. In DNA form, the CDR3 reads TGTGCCAGCAGCTTCGGATACAGATCCTACGAGCAGTACTTC. The gene calls are TRBV5-6 and TRBJ2-7; D uncertain. This CDR3 contains 14 residues. V was cut by 2 bases and J by 1 base, with 10 bases left in between. Germline loops: CDR1 SGHDT, CDR2 YYEEEE.

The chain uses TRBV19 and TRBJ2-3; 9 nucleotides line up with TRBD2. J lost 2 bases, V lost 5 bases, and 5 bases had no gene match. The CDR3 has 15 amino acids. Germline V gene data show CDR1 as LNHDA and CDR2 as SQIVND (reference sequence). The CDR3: CASSSLAGATDTQYF. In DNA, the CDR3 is TGTGCCAGTAGTTCCTTAGCGGGGGCCACAGATACGCAGTATTTT.

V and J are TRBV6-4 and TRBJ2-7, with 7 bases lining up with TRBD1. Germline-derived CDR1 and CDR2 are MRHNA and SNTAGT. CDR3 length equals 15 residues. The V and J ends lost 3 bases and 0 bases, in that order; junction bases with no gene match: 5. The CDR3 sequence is CASSEQTGSSYEQYF. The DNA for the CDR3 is TGTGCCAGCAGTGAGCAGACAGGGAGCTCCTACGAGCAGTACTTC.

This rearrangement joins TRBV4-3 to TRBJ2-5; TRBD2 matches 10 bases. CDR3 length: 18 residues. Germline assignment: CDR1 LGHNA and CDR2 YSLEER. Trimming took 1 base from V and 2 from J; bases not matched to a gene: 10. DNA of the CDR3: TGCGCCAGCAGCCAAGTTTTCTTAGCGGGAGGATGGCAAGAGACCCAGTACTTC. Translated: CASSQVFLAGGWQETQYF.

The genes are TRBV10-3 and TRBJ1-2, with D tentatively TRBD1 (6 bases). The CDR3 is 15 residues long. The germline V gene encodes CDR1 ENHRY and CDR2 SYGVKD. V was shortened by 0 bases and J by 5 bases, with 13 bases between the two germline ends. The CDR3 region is CAISESSGGRYGYTF. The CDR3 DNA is TGTGCCATCAGTGAGTCGAGTGGGGGCAGGTATGGCTACACCTTC.

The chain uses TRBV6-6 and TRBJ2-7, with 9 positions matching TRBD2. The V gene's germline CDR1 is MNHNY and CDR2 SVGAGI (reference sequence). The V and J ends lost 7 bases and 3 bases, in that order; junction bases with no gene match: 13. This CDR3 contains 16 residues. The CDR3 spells CASISVPSGNFYEQYF. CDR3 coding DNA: TGTGCCAGCATTTCCGTGCCTAGCGGGAACTTCTACGAGCAGTACTTC.

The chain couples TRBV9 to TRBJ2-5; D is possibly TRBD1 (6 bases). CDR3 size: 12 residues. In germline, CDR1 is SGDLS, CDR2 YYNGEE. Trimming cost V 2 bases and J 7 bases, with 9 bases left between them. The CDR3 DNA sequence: TGTGCCAGCAGCGTCTTAGGGGGGACCCAGTACTTC. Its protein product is CASSVLGGTQYF.

The DNA of the CDR3 is TGTGCCACCAGCTCAGGGAACAATCAGCCCCAGCATTTT. Protein sequence: CATSSGNNQPQHF. The chain recombines TRBV15 with TRBJ1-5, with D possibly being TRBD1 (5 bases). Germline assignment: CDR1 LNHNV and CDR2 YYDKDF (reference sequence). The CDR3 has 13 residues. V lost 5 bases to trimming and J lost 3 bases, with 8 bases between them. Filled out from reference TRBV15 and TRBJ1-5, the complete variable domain reads DAMVIQNPRYQVTQFGKPVTLSCSQTLNHNVMYWYQQKSSQAPKLLFHYYDKDFNNEADTPDNFQSRRPNTSFCFLDIRSPGLGDTAMYLCATSSGNNQPQHFGDGTRLSIL.

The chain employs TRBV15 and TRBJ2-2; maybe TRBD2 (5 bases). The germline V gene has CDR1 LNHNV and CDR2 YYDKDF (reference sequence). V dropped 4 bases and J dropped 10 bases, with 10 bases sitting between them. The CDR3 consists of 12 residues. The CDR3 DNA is TGTGCCACCAGCACAGGAGGAGAGGAGCTGTTTTTT. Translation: CATSTGGEELFF.

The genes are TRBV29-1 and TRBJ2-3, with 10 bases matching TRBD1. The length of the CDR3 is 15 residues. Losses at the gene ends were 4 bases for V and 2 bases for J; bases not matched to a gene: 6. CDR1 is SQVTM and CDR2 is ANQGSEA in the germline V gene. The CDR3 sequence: CSVARDRGPTDTQYF. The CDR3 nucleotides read TGCAGCGTTGCGAGGGACAGGGGCCCCACAGATACGCAGTATTTT.

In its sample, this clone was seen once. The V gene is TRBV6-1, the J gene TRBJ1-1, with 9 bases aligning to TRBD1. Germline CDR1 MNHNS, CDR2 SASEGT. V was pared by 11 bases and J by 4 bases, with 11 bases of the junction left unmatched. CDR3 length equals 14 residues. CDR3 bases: TGTGCCGGGAGGACAGGGGACGTCGGCACTGAAGCTTTCTTT. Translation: CAGRTGDVGTEAFF.

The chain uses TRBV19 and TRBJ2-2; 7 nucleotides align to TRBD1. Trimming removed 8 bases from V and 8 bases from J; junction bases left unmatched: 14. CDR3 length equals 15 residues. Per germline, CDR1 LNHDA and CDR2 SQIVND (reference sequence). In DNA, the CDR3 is TGTGCCAGTCGGAATCTGGACAGGCGTATAGGGGAGCTGTTTTTT. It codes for CASRNLDRRIGELFF.

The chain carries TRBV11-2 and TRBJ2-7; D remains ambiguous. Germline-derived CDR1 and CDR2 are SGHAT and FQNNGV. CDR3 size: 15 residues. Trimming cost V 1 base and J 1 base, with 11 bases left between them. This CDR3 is CASSLVWAISYEQYF. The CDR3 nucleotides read TGTGCCAGCAGCTTAGTCTGGGCTATTTCCTACGAGCAGTACTTC.

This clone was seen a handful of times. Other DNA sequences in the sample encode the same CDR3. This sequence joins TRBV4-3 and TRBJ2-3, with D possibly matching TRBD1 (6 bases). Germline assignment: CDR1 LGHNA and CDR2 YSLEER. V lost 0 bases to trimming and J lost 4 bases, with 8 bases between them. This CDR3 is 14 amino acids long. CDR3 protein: CASSQEYRADTQYF. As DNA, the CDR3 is TGCGCCAGCAGCCAAGAATACAGGGCAGATACGCAGTATTTT.

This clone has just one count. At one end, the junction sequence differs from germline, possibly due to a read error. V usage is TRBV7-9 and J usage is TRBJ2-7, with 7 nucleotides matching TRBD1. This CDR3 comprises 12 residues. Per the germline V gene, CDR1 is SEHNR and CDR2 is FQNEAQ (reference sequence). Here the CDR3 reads CSSSQGVYEQYF. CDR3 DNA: TGTTCCAGCAGCCAGGGGGTCTACGAGCAGTACTTC.

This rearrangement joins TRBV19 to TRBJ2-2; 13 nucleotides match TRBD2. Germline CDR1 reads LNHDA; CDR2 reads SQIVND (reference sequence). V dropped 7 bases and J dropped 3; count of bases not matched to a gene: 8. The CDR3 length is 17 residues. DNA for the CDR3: TGTGCCAGTAAGAAACTAGCGGGAGGGCTTGACACCGGGGAGCTGTTTTTT. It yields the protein CASKKLAGGLDTGELFF.

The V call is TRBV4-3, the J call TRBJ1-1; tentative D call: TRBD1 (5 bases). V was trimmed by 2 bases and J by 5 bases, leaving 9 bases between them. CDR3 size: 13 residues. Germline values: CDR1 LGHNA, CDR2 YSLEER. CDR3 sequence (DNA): TGCGCCAGCAGCCAAAGGGGCTTGACTGAAGCTTTCTTT. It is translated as CASSQRGLTEAFF.

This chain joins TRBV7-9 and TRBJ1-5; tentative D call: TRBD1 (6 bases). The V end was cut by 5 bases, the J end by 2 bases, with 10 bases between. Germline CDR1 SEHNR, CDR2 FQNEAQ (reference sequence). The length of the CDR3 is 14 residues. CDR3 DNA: TGTGCCAGCAGCACGGACAGCCGCAATCAGCCCCAGCATTTT. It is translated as CASSTDSRNQPQHF.

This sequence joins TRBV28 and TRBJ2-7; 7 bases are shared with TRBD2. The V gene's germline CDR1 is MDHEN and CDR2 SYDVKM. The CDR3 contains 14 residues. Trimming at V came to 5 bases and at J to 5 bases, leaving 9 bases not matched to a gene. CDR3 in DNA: TGTGCCAGCAGTCCTCCGGGGGGTTTCAACGAGCAGTACTTC. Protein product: CASSPPGGFNEQYF.

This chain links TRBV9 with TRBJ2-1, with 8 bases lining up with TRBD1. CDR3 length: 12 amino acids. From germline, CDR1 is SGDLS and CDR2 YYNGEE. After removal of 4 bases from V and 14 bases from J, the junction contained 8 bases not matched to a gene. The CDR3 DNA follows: TGTGCCAGCAGCATCGGACAGGGATTAGAGTTCTTC. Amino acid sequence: CASSIGQGLEFF.

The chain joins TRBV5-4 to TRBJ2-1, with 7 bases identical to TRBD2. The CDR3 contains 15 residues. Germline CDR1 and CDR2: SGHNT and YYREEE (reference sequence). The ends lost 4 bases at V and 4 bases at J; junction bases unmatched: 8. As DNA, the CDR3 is TGTGCCAGCAGCCCGGCTAGGACTAGTTACAATGAGCAGTTCTTC. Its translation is CASSPARTSYNEQFF.

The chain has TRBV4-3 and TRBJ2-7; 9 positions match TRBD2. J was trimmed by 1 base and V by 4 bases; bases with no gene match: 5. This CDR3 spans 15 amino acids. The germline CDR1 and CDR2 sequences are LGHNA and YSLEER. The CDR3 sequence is CASSRGTSPSYEQYF. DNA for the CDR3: TGCGCCAGCAGCCGAGGGACTAGCCCTTCCTACGAGCAGTACTTC.

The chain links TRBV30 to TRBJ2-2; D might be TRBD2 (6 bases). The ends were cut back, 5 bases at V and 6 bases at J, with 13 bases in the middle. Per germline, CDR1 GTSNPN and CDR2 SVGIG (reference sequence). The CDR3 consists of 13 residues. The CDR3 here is CAWVTWGAGELFF. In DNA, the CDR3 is TGTGCCTGGGTTACCTGGGGGGCCGGGGAGCTGTTTTTT.

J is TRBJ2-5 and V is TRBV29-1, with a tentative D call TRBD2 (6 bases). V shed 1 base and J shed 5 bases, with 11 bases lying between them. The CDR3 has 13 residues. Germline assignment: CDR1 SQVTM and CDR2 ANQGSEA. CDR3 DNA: TGCAGCGTTGAAGGCTACCGGGGGGAGACCCAGTACTTC. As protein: CSVEGYRGETQYF.